These 27 T cell receptor beta chains came from one sample sequenced in a study of blood T cell repertoires in COVID-19 (TCRdb year 2020). Library creation used the immunoSEQ multiplex PCR assay. TCRdb's version of the immuneACCESS table is confined to in-frame rearrangements and falls short of the full clone set. An unresolved V gene accounts for under half of the shortfall where checked; the remainder is of unknown origin. The sample table records roughly 360,000 clones; around four fifths of these occur just once. The ten largest clones take up 5% to 6% of the sample. The material sequenced was PBMCs or T cells enriched from blood (not recorded which). These receptors all come from a woman aged 50 to 60 who had recovered from COVID-19.

The rearrangement uses TRBV9 and TRBJ2-7; 9 bases map to TRBD1. The CDR3 extends over 14 amino acids. CDR1 is SGDLS, CDR2 YYNGEE, per germline. The trim removed 3 bases at V and 3 bases at J, leaving 4 bases unmatched. This CDR3 is CASSAGQGHYEQYF. CDR3 in DNA: TGTGCCAGCAGCGCGGGACAGGGACACTACGAGCAGTACTTC. Supplemented by reference TRBV9 and TRBJ2-7, the full variable domain reads DSGVTQTPKHLITATGQRVTLRCSPRSGDLSVYWYQQSLDQGLQFLIQYYNGEERAKGNILERFSAQQFPDLHSELNLSSLELGDSALYFCASSAGQGHYEQYFGPGTRLTVT.

The chain couples TRBV3-1 (or the pseudogene TRBV3-2) to TRBJ1-6; D is undetermined. V gave up 3 bases and J gave up 5 bases, with 11 bases separating them. Germline CDR1 LGHDT, CDR2 YNNKEL (reference sequence). The CDR3 spans 15 residues. As DNA, the CDR3 is TGTGCCAGCAGCCACAGAGGCTTTGATAATTCACCCCTCCACTTT. Translating gives CASSHRGFDNSPLHF.

The rearrangement links TRBV2 to TRBJ1-2; no clear D gene. The V end lost 7 bases, the J end lost 1 base, and 7 bases lay between the germline ends. The length of the CDR3 is 12 residues. Germline V gene lookup returns CDR1 SNHLY and CDR2 FYNNEI. CDR3 nucleotides: TGTGCCAGCACCACTGATAACTATGGCTACACCTTC. Amino acids: CASTTDNYGYTF.

This clone was seen a handful of times. The CDR3 spells CASSFSGTAYGYTF. CDR3 in DNA: TGTGCCAGCAGCTTTTCCGGGACAGCATATGGCTACACCTTC. This chain links TRBV7-9 with TRBJ1-2; 7 bases fit TRBD1. J lost 5 bases, V lost 3 bases, and 6 bases had no gene match. The CDR3 extends over 14 amino acids. Looked up from germline, CDR1 is SEHNR and CDR2 is FQNEAQ (reference sequence).

The rearrangement uses TRBV14 and TRBJ1-2, with 8 bases identical to TRBD1. After removal of 4 bases from V and 8 bases from J, the junction contained 12 bases not matched to a gene. Germline V gene data show CDR1 as SGHDN and CDR2 as FVKESK. The CDR3 covers 15 residues. For the CDR3, the DNA is TGTGCCAGCAGCCCTTACGGGACAGGCTTTTTCGGCTACACCTTC. It yields the protein CASSPYGTGFFGYTF. The whole variable domain, remainder taken from reference TRBV14 and TRBJ1-2, is EAGVTQFPSHSVIEKGQTVTLRCDPISGHDNLYWYRRVMGKEIKFLLHFVKESKQDESGMPNNRFLAERTGGTYSTLKVQPAELEDSGVYFCASSPYGTGFFGYTFGSGTRLTVV.

The V and J genes are TRBV7-8 and TRBJ1-2; TRBD1 matches at 8 bases. The V segment lost 5 bases and the J segment 8 bases; nucleotides outside the gene matches: 7. Germline CDR1 reads SGHVS; CDR2 reads FQNEAQ. CDR3 size: 13 residues. Written as DNA, the CDR3 is TGTGCCAGCAGCGTCCAGGGGGCGCGGGGCTACACCTTC. This encodes CASSVQGARGYTF.

This clone was detected once. The genes are TRBV10-3 and TRBJ2-6; 9 bases fit TRBD2. Germline lookup yields CDR1 ENHRY and CDR2 SYGVKD. The CDR3 contains 18 residues. The V gene end was trimmed by 3 bases and the J gene end by 4 bases; junction bases not matched to a gene: 10. The CDR3 DNA is TGTGCCATCAGTGAACCGGGACTAGCCGGTCCCGGGGCCAACGTCCTGACTTTC. Protein product: CAISEPGLAGPGANVLTF.

Comments on this clone: This sample includes further DNA sequences coding for the same CDR3. The rearrangement joins TRBV5-1 to TRBJ2-5; D gene unclear. V shed 2 bases and J shed 0 bases, with 8 bases lying between them. This CDR3 contains 14 residues. Per germline, CDR1 SGHRS and CDR2 YFSETQ. The CDR3 region has the DNA TGCGCCAGCAGCTTTGGTCAGAACCAAGAGACCCAGTACTTC. Protein product: CASSFGQNQETQYF.

The CDR3 loop is CASSRHRTFDTEAFF. CDR3 nucleotides: TGTGCCAGCAGCCGTCACAGGACATTTGACACTGAAGCTTTCTTT. The chain carries TRBV14 and TRBJ1-1; maybe TRBD1 (5 bases). Trimming pared 4 bases from V and 3 bases from J, leaving 15 bases between. Germline CDR1 and CDR2: SGHDN and FVKESK. This CDR3 region has 15 residues.

This chain connects TRBV11-2 to TRBJ1-4; 7 bases are shared with TRBD1. With V trimmed by 5 bases and J by 7 bases, 10 bases remained unmatched. The CDR3 length is 15 residues. Germline loops: CDR1 SGHAT, CDR2 FQNNGV. CDR3 residues: CASSQVVSGGEKLFF. The DNA of the CDR3 is TGTGCCAGCAGCCAGGTGGTCTCAGGGGGTGAAAAACTGTTTTTT.

The chain links TRBV28 to TRBJ1-2, with 7 bases lining up with TRBD1. Germline trimming cut 4 bases from V and 2 bases from J; bases unmatched to any gene: 4. The CDR3 is 14 amino acids. Germline V gene data show CDR1 as MDHEN and CDR2 as SYDVKM. In nucleotides, the CDR3 is TGTGCCAGCAGTTCAGGACAGGCGAACTATGGCTACACCTTC. This encodes CASSSGQANYGYTF.

The rearrangement uses TRBV28 and TRBJ1-1; 7 nucleotides match TRBD1. Germline lookup yields CDR1 MDHEN and CDR2 SYDVKM. This CDR3 comprises 14 residues. The junction had 6 bases not matched to a gene; V was cut back by 4 bases and J by 4 bases. The CDR3 nucleotides are TGTGCCAGCAGTTCACTGTCAGGGGGCACTGAAGCTTTCTTT. Protein: CASSSLSGGTEAFF.

The rearrangement joins TRBV5-6 to TRBJ1-2, with 7 bases matching TRBD1. The CDR3 loop spans 18 amino acids. Trimming removed 1 base from V and 3 bases from J; junction bases left unmatched: 15. Looked up from germline, CDR1 is SGHDT and CDR2 is YYEEEE. This chain's CDR3 is CASSLRIKQGKLYYGYTF. The CDR3 nucleotides are TGTGCCAGCAGCTTGAGGATTAAACAGGGGAAGCTCTACTATGGCTACACCTTC.

The rearrangement links TRBV5-4 to TRBJ2-1; 9 nucleotides agree with TRBD1. The CDR3 contains 16 residues. The germline V gene encodes CDR1 SGHNT and CDR2 YYREEE (reference sequence). V dropped 2 bases and J dropped 4; count of bases not matched to a gene: 7. The CDR3 DNA follows: TGTGCCAGCAGCTTTTACGGGACAGGGACATACAATGAGCAGTTCTTC. Its translation is CASSFYGTGTYNEQFF.

The gene calls are TRBV28 and TRBJ2-3; D is perhaps TRBD2 (6 bases). The V gene's germline CDR1 is MDHEN and CDR2 SYDVKM. V lost 5 bases, J lost 3 bases, and 18 bases lay in between. The CDR3 has 16 residues. This CDR3 reads CASSPMGLLLTDTQYF. CDR3 nucleotide sequence: TGTGCCAGCAGTCCGATGGGACTCCTACTTACAGATACGCAGTATTTT.

The chain links TRBV5-1 to TRBJ2-7, with D perhaps matching TRBD1 (7 bases). The germline V gene has CDR1 SGHRS and CDR2 YFSETQ. This CDR3 spans 16 amino acids. V lost 5 bases to trimming and J lost 0 bases, with 18 bases between them. CDR3 sequence reads: CASSPPRGDPSYEQYF. The DNA for the CDR3 is TGCGCCAGCAGTCCTCCCAGGGGGGACCCCTCCTACGAGCAGTACTTC. Full variable domain (rest looked up from reference TRBV5-1 and TRBJ2-7): KAGVTQTPRYLIKTRGQQVTLSCSPISGHRSVSWYQQTPGQGLQFLFEYFSETQRNKGNFPGRFSGRQFSNSRSEMNVSTLELGDSALYLCASSPPRGDPSYEQYFGPGTRLTVT.

The V and J genes are TRBV18 and TRBJ2-3, with D possibly matching TRBD1 (6 bases). With 5 bases removed from V and 3 bases from J, the gap between germline ends came to 15 bases. The CDR3 spans 15 residues. Germline CDR1 reads KGHSH; CDR2 reads LQKENI. CDR3 amino acids: CASSKTGLDTDTQYF. CDR3 DNA: TGTGCCAGCTCAAAGACAGGCCTCGATACAGATACGCAGTATTTT.

The rearrangement links TRBV19 to TRBJ1-2, with 12 bases fitting TRBD1. V shed 2 bases, J shed 12 bases, and the junction held 22 bases outside the gene matches. CDR1 and CDR2 (germline): LNHDA, SQIVND (reference sequence). This CDR3 spans 19 amino acids. This CDR3 is CASSITGRTSLGTGGVHTF. CDR3 DNA: TGTGCCAGTAGTATAACGGGGCGTACCTCGCTCGGGACAGGGGGCGTCCACACCTTC.

A few counts support this clone. The chain combines TRBV9 with TRBJ1-3, with 8 bases fitting TRBD1. With V trimmed by 1 base and J by 3 bases, 6 bases remained unmatched. The germline CDR1 and CDR2 sequences are SGDLS and YYNGEE. The CDR3 is made up of 16 amino acids. CDR3 amino acids: CASSVRTGTGGNTIYF. The CDR3 nucleotides are TGTGCCAGCAGCGTAAGGACAGGGACAGGTGGAAACACCATATATTTT.

The J gene is TRBJ1-5, the V gene TRBV18, with D possibly being TRBD1 (5 bases). The germline gives CDR1 KGHSH, CDR2 LQKENI. The CDR3 loop spans 13 amino acids. The V end lost 4 bases, the J end lost 11 bases, and 15 bases lay between the germline ends. The DNA for the CDR3 is TGTGCCAGCTCACGATCAGGGTTCGTGGCCCAGCATTTT. This encodes CASSRSGFVAQHF.

The V and J genes are TRBV19 and TRBJ2-2, with 9 bases lining up with TRBD1. Per the germline V gene, CDR1 is LNHDA and CDR2 is SQIVND (reference sequence). The CDR3 has 17 amino acids. With 3 bases clipped from V and 6 bases from J, the junction kept 11 bases outside the gene matches. In DNA form, the CDR3 reads TGTGCCAGTAGTATCACGACGTCGTGGACAGGGGCCGGGGAGCTGTTTTTT. This translates into CASSITTSWTGAGELFF. Combining the CDR3 with reference TRBV19 and TRBJ2-2 gives the whole variable domain DGGITQSPKYLFRKEGQNVTLSCEQNLNHDAMYWYRQDPGQGLRLIYYSQIVNDFQKGDIAEGYSVSREKKESFPLTVTSAQKNPTAFYLCASSITTSWTGAGELFFGEGSRLTVL.

The V and J genes are TRBV9 and TRBJ2-7; D perhaps matches TRBD1 (6 bases). CDR3 length: 13 amino acids. V gave up 0 bases and J gave up 6 bases, with 10 bases separating them. The germline gives CDR1 SGDLS, CDR2 YYNGEE. The CDR3 nucleotides read TGTGCCAGCAGCGTAGCAGGGGAAGGCGAGCAGTACTTC. It yields the protein CASSVAGEGEQYF.

V usage is TRBV28 and J usage is TRBJ2-3, with D possibly being TRBD1 (6 bases). V was shortened by 4 bases and J by 2 bases, with 22 bases between the two germline ends. Germline V lookup: CDR1 MDHEN, CDR2 SYDVKM. The CDR3 loop spans 18 amino acids. The CDR3 DNA sequence: TGTGCCAGCAGTTCCCGGTGGGACACCGTCTATCTCACAGATACGCAGTATTTT. This encodes CASSSRWDTVYLTDTQYF. Full variable domain (remainder filled in from reference TRBV28 and TRBJ2-3): DVKVTQSSRYLVKRTGEKVFLECVQDMDHENMFWYRQDPGLGLRLIYFSYDVKMKEKGDIPEGYSVSREKKERFSLILESASTNQTSMYLCASSSRWDTVYLTDTQYFGPGTRLTVL.

This clone has more than one count but fewer than ten. This rearrangement joins TRBV5-6 to TRBJ2-5, with TRBD2 matching over 7 bases. Germline CDR1 and CDR2: SGHDT and YYEEEE. The CDR3 length is 11 residues. J lost 9 bases, V lost 4 bases, and 3 bases had no gene match. The CDR3 reads CASSAAGAQYF. Here the CDR3 DNA reads TGTGCCAGCAGCGCCGCGGGGGCCCAGTACTTC.

The chain combines TRBV5-1 with TRBJ2-1, with 14 bases matching TRBD2. This CDR3 has 18 residues. CDR1 SGHRS and CDR2 YFSETQ come from the germline V gene. V gave up 5 bases and J gave up 0 bases; unmatched junction bases: 7. The CDR3 bases are TGCGCCAGCAGGCGGGGACTAGCGGGAGTTGCCTCCTACAATGAGCAGTTCTTC. This codes for CASRRGLAGVASYNEQFF.

J is TRBJ1-1 and V is TRBV6-2 or TRBV6-3; TRBD1 might be the D (6 bases). Trimming left V 2 bases short and J 4 bases short, with 11 bases between. CDR3 length: 14 amino acids. In germline, CDR1 is MNHEY, CDR2 SVGEGT. The CDR3 DNA sequence: TGTGCCAGCAGTTACCCCGGACAGTTCACTGAAGCTTTCTTT. Protein sequence: CASSYPGQFTEAFF.

This clone was picked up a small number of times. J is TRBJ1-1 and V is TRBV4-3; D ambiguous. Between the trimmed V and J ends, which lost 5 bases and 4 bases, there was a span of 11 bases. The CDR3 runs to 13 residues. Per the germline V gene, CDR1 is LGHNA and CDR2 is YSLEER. The DNA of the CDR3 is TGCGCCAGCAGCGTGCAGCGGGGCACTGAAGCTTTCTTT. Encoded protein: CASSVQRGTEAFF.